The T cell receptor (beta chain) under discussion was sequenced for a study of shared clonotypes between healthy human individuals (dated by TCRdb to 2020 to 2021). Turning to the overall study: Three men and two women, aged 18 to 49 years, made up the cohort. For each donor, three plates each were used for CD4 naive and CD4 memory, two plates were used for CD8 naive, and one plate was used for CD8 memory. To estimate repertoire size and how much clonotypes are shared between individuals, the study performed deep sequencing of blood TCR repertoires from about five healthy adults. Libraries were prepared and TCR repertoires were sequenced by different laboratories using diverse techniques, in order to increase sequencing depth and limit assay-specific biases. Leukapheresis yielded between about 0.9 and 9.5 billion PBMCs per donor. The full study reports these points: Across four donors, about 5% of naive CD4, around 3.5% of naive CD8, about 2.3% of memory CD4, and 0.3% to 0.45% of memory CD8 clonotypes were shared. Sampling was restricted to blood, and TCR repertoires in tissues likely differ from the TCR repertoires found in blood. Incomplete sequencing was indicated by rarefaction of sorted-subset datasets, despite the large sequencing depth. Pairwise subsampling led to the expectation that sequencing depth would affect the degree of clonotype sharing among donors. Because the study included only a small number of donors, the genetic and exposure-history diversity represented was limited. Naive subsets generally had larger estimated clonotype richness than memory subsets. Compared with non-shared clonotypes, the clonotypes found in all four sorted-subset donors had higher generation probabilities.

Donors were healthy HIV-negative adults with no recently reported acute infections or vaccinations. Only Caucasian adults living in Nashville, Tennessee, USA were represented among the donors. Magnetic negative selection was used to enrich CD4+ T cells, after which naive cells were positively selected on CD45RA and the negative fraction became the memory subset. After blood collection by leukapheresis, PBMCs were isolated using Ficoll-Histopaque density gradient centrifugation and then cryopreserved in the vapor phase of liquid nitrogen. Purity and quantity of every magnetically sorted T cell population were checked by analytical flow cytometry. Genomic DNA was isolated from each sorted fraction and quantified by UV absorbance on a Nanodrop 2000c. TCR CDR3 regions were amplified from genomic DNA by multiplex PCR using the deep immunoSEQ assay. For each cell subset, the extracted genomic DNA was distributed evenly across all wells of several immunoSEQ 96-well plates, and each plate served as one replicate. For sorted subsets, about 200 ng genomic DNA, equal to some 30,000 T cell genomes, was loaded into each replicate PCR. The purified libraries were quantified using a Qubit 3.0 fluorometer, sized with a Bioanalyzer 2100, and then quantified again using the KAPA Library Quantification kit. Every immunoSEQ 96-well plate was sequenced on a dedicated single-read 150-cycle Illumina NextSeq 550 flow cell. On the authors' methods: The immunoSEQ output contained only junctional sequences without quality scores, so filtering could not match that applied to full-length reads. To assign V/J genes and CDR3, sequences were annotated against IMGT germline references using PyIR, a Python wrapper for IgBLAST v1.9. Reads were removed for weak V/J assignments (E-value above 1e-6), missing CDR3, stop codons, out-of-frame junctions, or ambiguous translated residues. V3J clonotypes were defined by identical inferred V gene, J gene, and CDR3 amino acid sequence. The percentage overlap between two repertoires was calculated by dividing the number of shared unique clonotypes by the size of the smaller repertoire. RTK rarefaction, the Chao1 estimator, and Recon v2.1 estimates of unobserved clonotypes were used to assess repertoire richness. Generation probabilities were computed with OLGA for all TCRbeta clonotypes obtained by the gDNA method from several donors. TCRdb carries this immuneACCESS record with in-frame sequences only. Its versions omit some clonotypes, under half of them owing to an unresolved V gene in the studies checked, with the rest unexplained. Clone size and V and J calls were adopted from that table, with D and trimming inferred from the DNA. Here the sample has about 980,000 clones; around 80% occur a single time. The ten largest clones add up to over 1.3% of the sample.

Notes on this clone: What antigen it recognizes has not been identified. Nothing much larger sits one base from this clone, and base qualities are not available.

CDR1 MGHDK and CDR2 SYGVNS were looked up in the germline V gene. Including cysteine and phenylalanine, the CDR3 has 18 amino acids. CDR3 DNA only is kept here, 54 bases in frame from base 1. Compared with germline, V lacks 1 base and J lacks 5 bases; bases without a gene match: 14. The rearranged chain carries TRBV25-1 and TRBJ2-1; 7 nucleotides in the junction match TRBD2. The receptor comes from a man between 18 and 29 years old in good health. Source material: memory CD4+ T cells sorted from blood. The cell subset or site label, read with the paper, signifies: CD45RA-negative fraction. CDR3 protein: CASSEFSGPPDPNNEQFF. At the DNA level, the sequence is TGTGCCAGCAGTGAATTTAGCGGGCCGCCGGATCCCAACAATGAGCAGTTCTTC.